The 5 T cell receptor beta chains below were found in one sample sequenced in a study of early T cells in non-severe SARS-CoV-2 infection. TCRdb recomputed calls from the 5' RACE reads with MiXCR, one row per CDR3 protein. Found here are 50,000 to 70,000 distinct CDR3 sequences, more than 8.5% of them singletons; the top ten hold approximately 15%. Sequencing was carried out using whole blood. The receptors shown here come from an adult who was a healthcare worker with PCR-confirmed SARS-CoV-2 infection or an uninfected control (not recorded which).

This clonotype was seen ten or more times. The chain recombines TRBV5-4 with TRBJ1-1; D remains unclear. The CDR3 has 15 residues. Germline V gene lookup returns CDR1 SGHNT and CDR2 YYREEE (reference sequence). V was cut by 0 bases and J by 0 bases, with 9 bases left in between. This CDR3 reads CASSLGMPMNTEAFF. In DNA, the CDR3 is TGTGCCAGCAGCTTGGGTATGCCTATGAACACTGAAGCTTTCTTT.

This clonotype was detected only a few times. The CDR3 sequence is CASSERQGGLEQFF. CDR3 sequence (DNA): TGTGCCAGCAGCGAAAGACAGGGGGGGCTGGAGCAGTTCTTC. The chain links TRBV11-2 to TRBJ2-1, with 9 nucleotides matching TRBD1. V shed 5 bases, J shed 10 bases, and the junction held 9 bases outside the gene matches. CDR3 length: 14 residues. Germline CDR1 and CDR2: SGHAT and FQNNGV.

The CDR3 reads CSASLLAGGPYEQYF. DNA for the CDR3: TGCAGTGCTAGCCTACTAGCGGGAGGGCCCTACGAGCAGTACTTC. The J gene is TRBJ2-7, the V gene TRBV20-1, with 13 bases that match TRBD2. V shed 3 bases, J shed 2 bases, and the junction held 4 bases outside the gene matches. This CDR3 spans 15 amino acids. The germline gives CDR1 DFQATT, CDR2 SNEGSKA (reference sequence).

This chain links TRBV6-6 with TRBJ2-7; no firm D call. The CDR3 extends over 14 amino acids. V lost 4 bases, J lost 2 bases, and 12 bases lay in between. The germline CDR1 and CDR2 sequences are MNHNY and SVGAGI (reference sequence). The CDR3 coding sequence is TGTGCCAGCAGTTTCGGGCTTCGGACCTACGAGCAGTACTTC. Protein: CASSFGLRTYEQYF.

This clonotype was detected many times. The chain carries TRBV18 and TRBJ1-2; D gene ambiguous. CDR3 length: 15 residues. The V and J ends lost 3 bases and 4 bases respectively, with 15 bases between them. Germline values: CDR1 KGHSH, CDR2 LQKENI. This CDR3 is CASSPGADGVYGYTF. The CDR3 DNA follows: TGTGCCAGCTCACCCGGTGCGGACGGAGTCTATGGCTACACCTTC.